These T cell receptor beta chains were read from a single sample in a study of Graves' ophthalmopathy and Graves' hyperthyroidism. TCRdb re-derived calls from the multiplex PCR reads in MiXCR, one entry per CDR3 protein. The data hold about 1.1 million distinct CDR3 sequences, with 36% observed a single time. Sequencing used peripheral blood or thyroid tissue (not recorded which). All receptors derive from an adult man with Graves' hyperthyroidism. Each CDR3 is given with its conserved first and last residue.

J,V,CDR3
TRBJ2-7,TRBV7-9,CASSHQGHTYEQYF
TRBJ1-5,TRBV7-8,CASSLVRSSFEEGRPQHF
TRBJ1-3,TRBV11-2,CASSLAPRFSSGNTIYF
TRBJ1-6,TRBV7-9,CASSQVPGSYNSPLHF
TRBJ2-7,TRBV4-3,CASSQEDNSYEQYF
TRBJ1-6,TRBV5-4,CASSLRRLDRANSPLHF
TRBJ2-7,TRBV10-3,CAIKGGPGLALYEQYF
TRBJ2-7,TRBV4-1,CASSQDPEEIYEQYF
TRBJ1-6,TRBV9,CASSVGTGDSPLHF
TRBJ1-2,TRBV7-9,CASSPPRLNYGYTF
TRBJ1-2,TRBV5-4,CASSPRGGANYGYTF
TRBJ1-4,TRBV5-1,CASRRSSWEKLFF
TRBJ1-1,TRBV20-1,CSAGPLTEAFF
TRBJ2-5,TRBV5-6,CASSLEGPTDQETQYF
TRBJ1-5,TRBV4-3,CASSQPRDSSPNQPQHF
TRBJ1-2,TRBV7-2,CASSSRARGYTF
TRBJ1-2,TRBV25-1,CASRAHGEQGLGYTF
TRBJ2-7,TRBV11-2,CASSQPGPYEQYF
TRBJ1-4,TRBV7-9,CASSQGVGTVDEKLFF
TRBJ1-2,TRBV28,CASAVGGYGYTF
TRBJ2-7,TRBV29-1,CSVMTGRYEQYF
TRBJ1-3,TRBV6-5,CASSDDRAGNTIYF
TRBJ2-7,TRBV7-8,CASSLGGREEYF
TRBJ1-2,TRBV20-1,CSARVGRRYGYTF
TRBJ1-2,TRBV19,CASSRAGGYGYTF
TRBJ2-5,TRBV7-2,CATPGGGGETQYF
TRBJ1-2,TRBV12-3/TRBV12-4,CASSLGPGYTF
TRBJ1-5,TRBV7-2,CASSEQGVGNQPQHF
TRBJ2-7,TRBV12-3/TRBV12-4,CASSYPGASYEQYF
TRBJ2-7,TRBV6-2/TRBV6-3,CASKGGNYEQYF
TRBJ2-6,TRBV25-1,CASMQGQSTSGANVLTF
TRBJ1-2,TRBV7-2,CASSSGQKLFTTF
TRBJ1-2,TRBV11-2,CASSLDQGAGAFRYGYTF
TRBJ2-5,TRBV20-1,CSAKRLAEGQTQYF
TRBJ2-7,TRBV12-3/TRBV12-4,CASSWFGTGDEQYF
TRBJ1-2,TRBV14,CASSSDWTNYGYTF
TRBJ2-7,TRBV20-1,CSARGGGDRQYF
TRBJ1-2,TRBV4-1,CASSQNELQTNYGYTF
TRBJ2-7,TRBV5-1,CASSLALGQTYEQYF
TRBJ1-5,TRBV5-8,CASSLHVDQPQHF
TRBJ2-7,TRBV12-3/TRBV12-4,CASSVGTVPEQYF
TRBJ2-2,TRBV2,CASGDSNTGELFF
TRBJ2-7,TRBV6-6,CASSYGGTASYEQYF
TRBJ1-1,TRBV12-3/TRBV12-4,CASSPGYNTEAFF
TRBJ2-7,TRBV29-1,CSGRARLLYEQYF
TRBJ1-6,TRBV7-6,CASSLDPGPLVGQYNSPLHF
TRBJ1-6,TRBV29-1,CSVGDSEASPLHF
TRBJ1-2,TRBV7-9,CALERGDSENTEANYGYTF
TRBJ1-4,TRBV20-1,CSVIGPGNEKLFF
TRBJ2-5,TRBV12-3/TRBV12-4,CASSLTSWEGGETQYF
TRBJ2-5,TRBV2,CAWSFGAETQYF
TRBJ2-5,TRBV29-1,CSGTGTDQETQYF
TRBJ2-2,TRBV10-3,CAISDSGSGELFF
TRBJ1-3,TRBV6-5,CASTREVGNTIYF
TRBJ1-5,TRBV2,CASSEGGQGEHF
TRBJ2-1,TRBV7-9,CASSARGQGGRANEQFF
TRBJ2-7,TRBV29-1,CSEGVLAYEQYF